Given below is one T cell receptor (beta chain) in context. Which antigen it targets is not known. The input lacks base qualities; no much larger clone sits a single base away. Receptors were amplified or captured by the immunoSEQ multiplex PCR assay. Following the manufacturer's protocol, the hsTCRB Kit was used to amplify rearranged TCR beta chain sequences. TCRB libraries were sequenced on an Illumina MiSeq. For the original study's pipeline: Demultiplexing, trimming and gene mapping were performed with the kit vendor's proprietary platform. The table was pulled from immuneACCESS by TCRdb, which kept in-frame rearrangements only. Such tables lose some clones; where checked, under half of the loss comes from unresolved V genes, and the rest has no known cause. For V, J and clone size, that table is used; D and trimming come from the DNA. The table for this sample lists around 31,000 clones; roughly 77% of them were counted only once. The top ten clones comprise 15% to 19% of the sample.

These data originate in a study of a mutant IDH1 vaccine in newly diagnosed glioma (TCRdb year 2021). The study in broad terms: Vaccination was initiated 4-6 weeks after radiotherapy alone, or concurrently with temozolomide cycles in the chemotherapy-containing groups. Peripheral blood samples were drawn at six visits, namely V03 (baseline), V05, V07, V10, V12 and V13. Longitudinal TCRB deep sequencing was performed for some 25 treated patients wherever samples were available for exploratory analyses. The week-35 safety follow-up took place at visit V12, and the week-47 end of study took place at visit V13. Of the 25 to 40 treated patients, approximately 62% were male and 37.5% were female, and the mean age was approximately 39 years. Prior to enrollment, standard therapy consisting of radiotherapy alone, temozolomide alone, or radiochemotherapy with temozolomide had been administered to patients, with the combination being received by most patients. Summary of the overall study and its limitations: Immune responses induced by the vaccine were seen in approximately 93% of patients across multiple MHC alleles. No apparent relationship was observed between pseudoprogression and alterations in the top peripheral T cell clonotypes detected by TCRB sequencing. According to the authors, sample limitations meant that analyses of patient blood samples could not be reproduced. Availability determined which PBMC samples were chosen for TCRB deep sequencing.

CDR1 LNHDA and CDR2 SQIVND were looked up in the germline V gene (reference sequence). V has 5 bases trimmed and J has 7 bases trimmed; junction bases matching no gene number 2. The CDR3 has 15 amino acids, counting the end cysteine and phenylalanine. Only the CDR3 portion is preserved as DNA: 45 bases, with reading frame beginning at the first base. The time point label, read with the paper, signifies: week 35, safety follow-up. Each vaccine dose, consisting of 300 ug of a 20-mer mutant IDH1 peptide in Montanide, was administered subcutaneously with topical imiquimod. Patients were given eight vaccinations, in weeks 1, 3, 5, 7, 11, 15, 19 and 23, which matched visits V03 through V10. Newly diagnosed WHO grade 3 or 4 IDH1-mutant astrocytomas showing loss of nuclear ATRX were present in the donors. The samples were drawn from NOA16, a multicentre, single-arm, open-label phase I trial in Germany that tested a mutant IDH1 peptide vaccine in humans for the first time. Genomic DNA for TCRB sequencing was isolated from EDTA blood with the DNeasy Blood and Tissue Kit.

This sequence originates from a man aged 25-40 years with glioma. The material sequenced was PBMCs, taken from a glioma patient whose treatment included an IDH1 peptide vaccine. This chain is built from TRBV19 and TRBJ2-1; the central 16 bases match TRBD2. The DNA sequence is TGTGCCAGTAGTTGGGGACTAGCGGGAGGGAATGAGCAGTTCTTC. This is translated as CASSWGLAGGNEQFF.